This is a list of T cell receptor beta chains from one sample in a study of cytomegalovirus exposure and HLA in healthy donors. Assay used: immunoSEQ multiplex PCR; TCRdb lists only in-frame clones, some missing. The sample yields 160,000 or so clones, approximately 80% seen once. Material for sequencing was PBMCs. Receptors originate from a woman in her late teens or twenties in good health and CMV-seronegative. Both conserved end residues are part of each CDR3. D genes are given only for firm matches. Clone size is shown for a subset of rows, as once, few, many or a class of expanded clone.

.,TRBJ2-1,15,TRBV7-8,.,TGTGCCAGCAGGGTATCCGGGACTGTTAACGTTGAGCAGTTCTTC,CASRVSGTVNVEQFF
.,TRBJ1-4,16,TRBV2,.,TGTGCCAGCAGTGAAATCCTAGGGACAAGGAATGAAAAACTGTTTTTT,CASSEILGTRNEKLFF
.,TRBJ1-5,14,TRBV19,.,TGTGCCAGTAACAGGGTTAGTGGCAATCAGCCCCAGCATTTT,CASNRVSGNQPQHF
.,TRBJ1-1,14,TRBV6-5,once,TGTGCCAGCATGCAGGGACTCTTGAACACTGAAGCTTTCTTT,CASMQGLLNTEAFF
.,TRBJ2-2,14,TRBV7-9,.,TGTGCCAGCAGCCTAACAGGGAACACCGGGGAGCTGTTTTTT,CASSLTGNTGELFF
.,TRBJ1-5,13,TRBV27,.,TGTGCCAGCAGGGAAACTCAGCGACTCAGCCAGCATTTT,CASRETQRLSQHF
TRBD2,TRBJ2-2,16,TRBV5-6,.,TGTGCCAGCCACCTGGGGCCAGCGGGGGGGGCCGGGGAGCTGTTTTTT,CASHLGPAGGAGELFF
TRBD1,TRBJ1-5,14,TRBV7-8,.,TGTGCCAGCAGCCGGGACAGACTAAATCAGCCCCAGCATTTT,CASSRDRLNQPQHF
TRBD1,TRBJ1-2,14,TRBV19,.,TGTGCCAGAAAACAGGGGGGAGTTGACTATGGCTACACCTTC,CARKQGGVDYGYTF
.,TRBJ1-1,14,TRBV18,.,TGTGCCAGCTCACCAAGAGGCAGCCACACTGAAGCTTTCTTT,CASSPRGSHTEAFF
.,TRBJ1-4,13,TRBV6-1,.,TGTGCCGGCGGGGGCTTTACTAATGAAAAACTGTTTTTT,CAGGGFTNEKLFF
.,TRBJ1-1,14,TRBV4-2,.,TGTGCCAGCAGTCTCAACGCAGGGAGGACTGAAGCTTTCTTT,CASSLNAGRTEAFF
TRBD1,TRBJ2-4,13,TRBV6-5,.,TGTGCCAGCAGTTACGAACAGGGGGGCATTCAGTACTTC,CASSYEQGGIQYF
TRBD2,TRBJ2-7,13,TRBV30,.,TGTGCCTGGAGCCGGGGGGAATCCTACGAGCAGTACTTC,CAWSRGESYEQYF
TRBD2,TRBJ2-5,21,TRBV19,.,TGTGCCAGTAGTATAGGACCCCAGGGACTAGCGGGGGAGAACTACCAAGAGACCCAGTACTTC,CASSIGPQGLAGENYQETQYF
TRBD1,TRBJ2-2,16,TRBV9,.,TGTGCCAGCAGCGTAGTCCAGGGGGCGAACACCGGGGAGCTGTTTTTT,CASSVVQGANTGELFF
TRBD1,TRBJ1-2,16,TRBV6-6,.,TGTGCCAGCAGTCCGGGCGGGACAGGGTACACCTATGGCTACACCTTC,CASSPGGTGYTYGYTF
.,TRBJ1-1,12,TRBV7-9,.,TGTTCCAGCAGCTTAGGTTGGGGGGGAGCTTTCTTT,CSSSLGWGGAFF
TRBD1,TRBJ1-1,15,TRBV15,.,TGTGCCACCAGCACGAGGACAGGGGAGGCCACTGAAGCTTTCTTT,CATSTRTGEATEAFF
TRBD2,TRBJ2-3,16,TRBV5-1,.,TGCGCCAGCAGCTTGTTACTAGCGGGGGAGATAGATACGCAGTATTTT,CASSLLLAGEIDTQYF
TRBD2,TRBJ2-1,16,TRBV25-1,.,TGTGCCAGCAGTGTCCAGCGGGGGGGCCTATTGAATGAGCAGTTCTTC,CASSVQRGGLLNEQFF
.,TRBJ2-1,13,TRBV10-3,.,TGTGCCATCAGTGAGTCCGAGGATAGGGAGCAGTTCTTC,CAISESEDREQFF